This is a list of T cell receptor beta chains from one sample in a study of cytomegalovirus exposure and HLA in healthy donors. Clones were sequenced by immunoSEQ multiplex PCR, and TCRdb holds only the in-frame ones, with some missing. The sample consists of about 100,000 clones, around 76% of them appearing once. The specimen sequenced was PBMCs. These receptors were collected from a man aged 35 to 55 in good health and CMV-seropositive. CDR3s include the opening cysteine and the closing phenylalanine or tryptophan. D genes are given only for firm matches. Clone size, where shown, is once, few, many, or a class for clones that have expanded.

>.|TRBV11-2|TRBD1|TRBJ2-1
CASSLGTGGSNEQFF
TGTGCCAGCAGCTTGGGGACAGGGGGGTCCAATGAGCAGTTCTTC
>once|TRBV19|.|TRBJ2-5
CASSDGGAAKETQYF
TGTGCCAGTAGTGATGGGGGGGCGGCAAAAGAGACCCAGTACTTC
>.|TRBV6-1|TRBD1|TRBJ1-5
CASTLDRNQPQHF
TGTGCCAGCACCCTGGACAGGAATCAGCCCCAGCATTTT
>.|TRBV2|TRBD1|TRBJ2-7
CASSGAATGVDEQYF
TGTGCCAGCAGTGGCGCAGCTACAGGGGTGGACGAGCAGTACTTC
>once|TRBV7-2|.|TRBJ2-7
CASSLKQGYEQYF
TGTGCCAGCAGCTTAAAACAGGGCTACGAGCAGTACTTC
>.|TRBV7-2|.|TRBJ2-7
CASSLLLAPYEQYF
TGTGCCAGCAGCTTATTGCTAGCCCCCTACGAGCAGTACTTC
>.|TRBV21-1|.|TRBJ1-2
CASTRLDRTRANYGYTF
TGTGCCAGCACCCGATTGGACAGAACAAGAGCTAACTATGGCTACACCTTC
>.|TRBV5-1|TRBD2|TRBJ2-3
CASSAGLAITDTQYF
TGCGCCAGCAGCGCGGGACTAGCGATTACAGATACGCAGTATTTT
>few|TRBV6-1|TRBD2|TRBJ2-1
CASSESAGGSVEQFF
TGTGCCAGCAGTGAATCAGCGGGGGGGAGTGTTGAGCAGTTCTTC
>.|TRBV13|.|TRBJ2-7
CASSLESFGGIRDEQYF
TGTGCCAGCAGCTTAGAATCGTTCGGAGGGATCAGAGACGAGCAGTACTTC
>.|TRBV19|.|TRBJ1-1
CASGGVAEAFF
TGTGCCAGTGGGGGGGTAGCTGAAGCTTTCTTT
>few|TRBV10-3|TRBD1|TRBJ2-7
CAIRMEGTGKYEQYF
TGTGCCATCAGGATGGAGGGGACAGGGAAATACGAGCAGTACTTC
>.|TRBV2|TRBD1|TRBJ1-1
CASTTQGEDTEAFF
TGTGCCAGCACTACACAGGGGGAGGACACTGAAGCTTTCTTT
>.|TRBV28|.|TRBJ1-1
CASSPGENSPRNTEAFF
TGTGCCAGCAGTCCCGGGGAGAACAGCCCCCGGAACACTGAAGCTTTCTTT
>.|TRBV5-1|.|TRBJ2-1
CASSPGATGTEQFF
TGCGCCAGCAGCCCAGGGGCAACAGGGACTGAGCAGTTCTTC
>.|TRBV27|TRBD1|TRBJ1-4
CASSPRQGRGKLFF
TGTGCCAGCAGCCCTCGACAGGGGAGGGGAAAACTGTTTTTT
>.|TRBV9|.|TRBJ2-1
CASSDTGGGQFF
TGTGCCAGCAGCGACACAGGGGGGGGGCAATTCTTC
>once|TRBV10-1|TRBD2|TRBJ2-3
CASSDWTSGRAADTQYF
TGCGCCAGCAGTGACTGGACTAGCGGGAGGGCCGCAGATACGCAGTATTTT
>.|TRBV28|.|TRBJ2-3
CASSGEGTDTQYF
TGTGCCAGCAGTGGAGAAGGCACAGATACGCAGTATTTT
>once|TRBV5-1|TRBD2|TRBJ2-3
CASSLAGTSASTDTQYF
TGCGCCAGCAGCTTGGCTGGTACTAGCGCTAGCACAGATACGCAGTATTTT
>.|TRBV10-3|TRBD2|TRBJ2-3
CAISESTSGGAADTQYF
TGTGCCATCAGTGAGTCCACTAGCGGGGGGGCCGCAGATACGCAGTATTTT
>.|TRBV10-3|TRBD2|TRBJ2-1
CAISGLAGPNNEQFF
TGTGCCATCAGTGGACTAGCGGGACCTAACAATGAGCAGTTCTTC
>.|TRBV5-1|TRBD1|TRBJ2-7
CASSPGTGSYEQYF
TGCGCCAGCAGTCCCGGGACAGGGTCGTACGAGCAGTACTTC
>once|TRBV7-8|.|TRBJ2-5
CASSLLAGAMETQYF
TGTGCCAGCAGCTTACTGGCAGGGGCGATGGAGACCCAGTACTTC
>.|TRBV10-3|.|TRBJ1-5
CAISAGDGQPQHF
TGTGCCATCAGTGCAGGGGACGGTCAGCCCCAGCATTTT